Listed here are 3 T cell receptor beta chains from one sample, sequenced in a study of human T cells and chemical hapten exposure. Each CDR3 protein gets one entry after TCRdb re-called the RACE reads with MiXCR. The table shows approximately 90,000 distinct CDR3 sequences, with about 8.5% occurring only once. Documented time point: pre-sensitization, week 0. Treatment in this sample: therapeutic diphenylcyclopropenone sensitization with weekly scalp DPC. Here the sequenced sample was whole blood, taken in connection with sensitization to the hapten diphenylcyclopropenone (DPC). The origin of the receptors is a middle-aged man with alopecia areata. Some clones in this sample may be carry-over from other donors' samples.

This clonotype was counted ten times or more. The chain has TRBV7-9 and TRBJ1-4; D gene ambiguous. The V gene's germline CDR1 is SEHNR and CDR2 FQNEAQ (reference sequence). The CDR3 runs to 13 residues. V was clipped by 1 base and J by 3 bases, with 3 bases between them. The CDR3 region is CASSLEANEKLFF. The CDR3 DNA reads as TGTGCCAGCAGCTTAGAGGCTAATGAAAAACTGTTTTTT.

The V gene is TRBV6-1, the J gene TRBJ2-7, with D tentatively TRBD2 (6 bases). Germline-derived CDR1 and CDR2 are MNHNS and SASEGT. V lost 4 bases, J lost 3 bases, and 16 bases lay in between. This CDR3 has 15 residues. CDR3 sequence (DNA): TGTGCCAGCAGTGTCAGGGAGGCCAACAACTACGAGCAGTACTTC. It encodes CASSVREANNYEQYF.

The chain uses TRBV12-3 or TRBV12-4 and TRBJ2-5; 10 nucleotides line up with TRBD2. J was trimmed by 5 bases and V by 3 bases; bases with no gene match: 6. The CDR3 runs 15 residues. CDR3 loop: CASSLSTSGMETQYF. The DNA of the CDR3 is TGTGCCAGCAGTTTGTCAACTAGCGGGATGGAGACCCAGTACTTC.